One TCR beta chain is described in this entry. Antigen unknown. These data belong to a study of cytomegalovirus exposure and HLA in healthy donors. Study observations and caveats: Follow-up analysis seemed to connect common viral pathogens with several of the most significant clusters identified.

Researchers ran the PCR with 60 Vbeta and 13 Jbeta primers. How the authors handled the data: A later analysis tallied tens of millions of unique TCR beta chains, roughly 11 million of them shared. Only in-frame clones appear in the TCRdb table, and some are missing; sequencing was by immunoSEQ multiplex PCR. That table gives V, J and clone size, and the DNA gave D and trimming. This sample's table reports 70,000 or so clones. What was sequenced was PBMCs. This sequence was found in a middle-aged man in good health and CMV-seronegative.

The CDR3 spells CASSSGSTQYF. The CDR3 DNA reads TGTGCCAGCAGCTCAGGGTCGACCCAGTACTTC. The rearrangement links TRBV11-2 to TRBJ2-5; D possibly corresponds to TRBD1 (5 bases). Trimming shortened V by 4 bases and J by 7 bases, and 7 bases separated the two germline ends. Germline V gives CDR1 SGHAT, CDR2 FQNNGV. This CDR3 has 11 residues. Drawing the rest from reference TRBV11-2 and TRBJ2-5, the complete variable domain is EAGVAQSPRYKIIEKRQSVAFWCNPISGHATLYWYQQILGQGPKLLIQFQNNGVVDDSQLPKDRFSAERLKGVDSTLKIQPAKLEDSAVYLCASSSGSTQYFGPGTRLLVL.